The 8 T cell receptor beta chains listed next were all sequenced from one sample in a study of preoperative IRX-2 immunotherapy in early breast cancer. Libraries were prepared by immunoSEQ multiplex PCR; TCRdb keeps only in-frame clonotypes and omits some of them. The sample records approximately 98,000 clones, roughly 90% being singletons. Described treatment: preoperative locoregional IRX-2 cytokine immunotherapy. Sequencing used tumor tissue, obtained after IRX-2 immunotherapy. These receptors were obtained from a human donor with breast cancer.

The V gene is TRBV19, the J gene TRBJ1-3; D might be TRBD1 (5 bases). The CDR3 has 14 amino acids. V was clipped by 8 bases and J by 0 bases, with 11 bases between them. Germline V lookup: CDR1 LNHDA, CDR2 SQIVND (reference sequence). Written as DNA, the CDR3 is TGTGCCAGTCAACAGGCCCTCTCTGGAAACACCATATATTTT. It encodes CASQQALSGNTIYF.

This clone appeared a single time. The V and J genes are TRBV28 and TRBJ1-2; D remains ambiguous. Germline values: CDR1 MDHEN, CDR2 SYDVKM. The CDR3 has 15 amino acids. Deletions cut 5 bases from V and 1 base from J, with 14 bases between. The CDR3 spells CASSPSPGYNYGYTF. The CDR3 region has the DNA TGTGCCAGCAGTCCCTCTCCCGGATATAACTATGGCTACACCTTC.

This clone was counted only a few times. This chain links TRBV18 with TRBJ1-3; D is perhaps TRBD1 (5 bases). The CDR3 extends over 14 amino acids. The ends were cut back, 3 bases at V and 4 bases at J, with 10 bases in the middle. CDR1 and CDR2 (germline): KGHSH, LQKENI. CDR3 amino acids: CASSPLDSGNTIYF. CDR3 sequence (DNA): TGTGCCAGCTCACCGCTAGACAGCGGAAACACCATATATTTT.

V gene TRBV23-1 combines with J gene TRBJ2-7; 11 bases fit TRBD2. TRBV23-1 is treated as an ORF (open reading frame) with a function not yet certain. The CDR3 extends over 19 amino acids. J was trimmed by 7 bases and V by 6 bases; bases with no gene match: 23. The CDR3 DNA follows: TGCGCCAGCAGCCAAGAAGGGGGTGGAGTAGCGGGAGGGCCAGGGGAGCAGTACTTC. It is translated as CASSQEGGGVAGGPGEQYF.

This clone was seen once. The rearrangement uses TRBV6-8 and TRBJ1-6; no reliable D call. V shed 10 bases and J shed 11 bases, with 15 bases lying between them. The germline V gene has CDR1 MNHGY and CDR2 SAAAGT. This CDR3 has 12 amino acids. CDR3: CATTPHGTPLHF. The CDR3 bases are TGTGCCACCACTCCGCACGGGACACCCCTCCACTTT.

This chain connects TRBV5-1 to TRBJ2-1, with D tentatively TRBD2 (5 bases). CDR1 SGHRS and CDR2 YFSETQ come from the germline V gene. This CDR3 contains 16 residues. V was shortened by 0 bases and J by 0 bases, with 10 bases between the two germline ends. CDR3 sequence (DNA): TGCGCCAGCAGCTTGGTTACGGGGAGCTCCTACAATGAGCAGTTCTTC. Its translation is CASSLVTGSSYNEQFF. The whole variable domain, remainder taken from reference TRBV5-1 and TRBJ2-1, is KAGVTQTPRYLIKTRGQQVTLSCSPISGHRSVSWYQQTPGQGLQFLFEYFSETQRNKGNFPGRFSGRQFSNSRSEMNVSTLELGDSALYLCASSLVTGSSYNEQFFGPGTRLTVL.

The chain combines TRBV18 with TRBJ1-4, with no clear D. CDR1 KGHSH and CDR2 LQKENI come from the germline V gene. Trimming pared 4 bases from V and 0 bases from J, leaving 6 bases between. The CDR3 runs to 14 residues. CDR3 sequence reads: CASSQATTNEKLFF. The CDR3 bases are TGTGCCAGCTCACAGGCAACAACTAATGAAAAACTGTTTTTT.

The genes are TRBV23-1 and TRBJ2-7, with D perhaps matching TRBD1 (6 bases). TRBV23-1 is an ORF; its function is uncertain. The CDR3 loop spans 13 amino acids. The germline V and J ends were trimmed by 6 bases and 3 bases, with 12 bases remaining between them. The CDR3 spells CASSLQGDYEQYF. DNA of the CDR3: TGCGCCAGCAGCTTACAGGGTGACTACGAGCAGTACTTC.